A selection of T cell receptor beta chains follows, all from one sample in a study of vaccination and CD4 T cells after COVID-19. No antigen has been assigned to these receptors. TCRdb recomputed calls from the PCR reads with MiXCR, one row per CDR3 protein. The table has 15,000 to 20,000 distinct CDR3 sequences, roughly 52% seen once; the top ten hold 7.9%. Sequencing was done on a sample of CD4+ T cells from blood, cultured in vitro. The receptors stem from a human donor who had recovered from COVID-19. The CDR3 runs from the conserved cysteine through the conserved F or W. A D gene is named only where the DNA matches it firmly. A row's size may be missing; if present it is once, few, many or a size class.

J gene,V gene,clone size,D gene,CDR3 protein
TRBJ1-1,TRBV7-9,NA,NA,CASSFNMDTEAFF
TRBJ1-6,TRBV30,NA,NA,CAWSGNSPLHF
TRBJ1-5,TRBV12-3/TRBV12-4,few,NA,CASSLASGSNQPQHF
TRBJ2-3,TRBV27,NA,TRBD2,CASSLAASGRSTDTQYF
TRBJ1-2,TRBV7-9,few,NA,CASSPTYGYTF
TRBJ1-5,TRBV30,once,NA,CAWREPGTYQPQHF
TRBJ2-7,TRBV20-1,NA,NA,CSAGGGQGSYEQYF
TRBJ2-3,TRBV12-3/TRBV12-4,NA,TRBD1,CASSLLQGAGDTQYF
TRBJ2-5,TRBV14,NA,TRBD2,CASSQRRGGQETQYF
TRBJ1-2,TRBV30,once,NA,CACYSTDGYTF
TRBJ2-5,TRBV27,few,NA,CASSLSLASIQETQYF
TRBJ2-3,TRBV5-4,few,NA,CATQARADTQYF
TRBJ2-2,TRBV11-3,NA,NA,CASSIGGRDTGELFF
TRBJ2-1,TRBV24-1,NA,NA,CATSDPRWRDEQFF
TRBJ1-1,TRBV6-5,NA,NA,CASSYSGGRGGATEAFF
TRBJ2-5,TRBV7-2,NA,NA,CASSRLQETQYF
TRBJ1-3,TRBV7-9,NA,NA,CASSHSSSGNTIYF
TRBJ2-5,TRBV10-2,few,TRBD2,CASRSAGALQETQYF
TRBJ2-1,TRBV6-1,NA,NA,CASSDHWTVDNEQFF
TRBJ1-1,TRBV7-7,NA,NA,CASSLDRNTEAFF
TRBJ1-5,TRBV7-2,few,TRBD1,CASSSRQGVGWEPQHF
TRBJ1-1,TRBV6-1,NA,TRBD1,CASSLREGATEAFF
TRBJ1-2,TRBV19,NA,NA,CASSSPPRGVLGYGYTF
TRBJ1-6,TRBV7-2,NA,NA,CASSSQGEGPNSPLHF
TRBJ2-1,TRBV20-1,NA,NA,CSAKVPLLGEQFF
TRBJ1-5,TRBV5-6,NA,NA,CASSFAQLNQPQHF
TRBJ2-7,TRBV3-1,NA,NA,CASSPGTVGYEQYF
TRBJ1-5,TRBV6-1,few,NA,CASSENWGQPQHF
TRBJ1-5,TRBV4-1,NA,NA,CASSQGTGTNSDQPQHF
TRBJ1-3,TRBV7-6,NA,NA,CASSYETGSGNTIYF
TRBJ2-5,TRBV5-1,few,NA,CASYRSGETQYF
TRBJ1-1,TRBV19,NA,NA,CASSRTVNTEAFF
TRBJ2-3,TRBV29-1,NA,TRBD1,CSVRDRGRTDTQYF
TRBJ1-5,TRBV10-3,NA,NA,CAISESTPRSHNQPQHF
TRBJ1-5,TRBV19,NA,TRBD1,CASSRTQGFRGPQHF
TRBJ2-1,TRBV24-1,NA,TRBD2,CATSESLAGGSNEQFF
TRBJ2-7,TRBV19,NA,TRBD2,CASSMLAGERPYEQYF
TRBJ1-1,TRBV29-1,NA,NA,CSVRQYTEAFF
TRBJ2-7,TRBV12-3/TRBV12-4,NA,TRBD1,CASTRTGGAYEQYF
TRBJ2-3,TRBV7-9,NA,TRBD2,CASSVGSGSVDTQYF
TRBJ2-1,TRBV6-1,NA,NA,CASNWVETAEQFF
TRBJ1-1,TRBV30,hyperexpanded,NA,CACKTGTMNTEAFF
TRBJ1-6,TRBV2,once,TRBD1,CAGSRQGKESPLHF
TRBJ2-3,TRBV6-1,few,NA,CASSRTSAASLADTQYF
TRBJ1-6,TRBV7-6,NA,NA,CASSWADNSPLHF
TRBJ1-1,TRBV12-3/TRBV12-4,NA,TRBD1,CASSLQGGSTEAFF
TRBJ2-1,TRBV20-1,NA,TRBD1,CSATLQGDEQFF
TRBJ1-6,TRBV11-2,few,NA,CASSLRGGDSPLHF
TRBJ2-7,TRBV27,once,TRBD2,CVSRVGLAGGNGYEQYF
TRBJ1-5,TRBV2,NA,TRBD1,CASSPGQGSNNQPQHF
TRBJ2-1,TRBV20-1,NA,TRBD2,CSASGLAHNEQFF
TRBJ2-7,TRBV20-1,NA,TRBD1,CSANRDSSYEQYF
TRBJ2-7,TRBV7-9,few,NA,CASSRTGTVISYEQYF